These 9 T cell receptor beta chains were all obtained from the same sample, sequenced in a study of T cell responses to AZD1222 COVID-19 vaccine (TCRdb year 2021). Read against the paper, the sample's time point label means: baseline before first vaccination. Library preparation was by the immunoSEQ multiplex PCR assay. TCRdb carries this immuneACCESS record with in-frame sequences only. Its versions omit some clonotypes, under half of them owing to an unresolved V gene in the studies checked, with the rest unexplained. A total of approximately 80,000 clones appear in this sample, approximately 90% of them only once. The ten largest clones add up to around 5% of the sample. The sample here was peripheral blood, taken on day 0 of AZD1222 vaccination. The receptor set was obtained from an adult in good health.

The genes are TRBV23-1 and TRBJ2-2; D not resolved. TRBV23-1 falls under the ORF class, with uncertain function. V was pared by 1 base and J by 3 bases, with 9 bases between. This CDR3 has 15 residues. The CDR3 region has the DNA TGCGCCAGCAGTCAATTATCCCACGACACCGGGGAGCTGTTTTTT. Translating it yields CASSQLSHDTGELFF.

V usage is TRBV7-2 and J usage is TRBJ2-1; 11 positions match TRBD2. The ends lost 1 base at V and 7 bases at J; junction bases unmatched: 9. Germline loops: CDR1 SGHTA, CDR2 FQGNSA. This CDR3 is 17 amino acids long. As DNA, the CDR3 is TGTGCCAGCAGCTTAGAAATAGCGGGGGGGCCGGAGAATGAGCAGTTCTTC. Translation gives CASSLEIAGGPENEQFF.

This sequence joins TRBV6-4 and TRBJ2-1; 10 bases map to TRBD2. The J segment lost 8 bases and the V segment lost 0 bases, leaving 7 bases of the junction unmatched. From germline, CDR1 is MRHNA and CDR2 SNTAGT. The CDR3 contains 16 residues. The CDR3 DNA is TGTGCCAGCAGTGACTCGAGCGGGGGGGCCGTCGATGAGCAGTTCTTC. This gives the protein CASSDSSGGAVDEQFF.

V and J are TRBV6-1 and TRBJ2-1; D remains unclear. Germline V gene lookup returns CDR1 MNHNS and CDR2 SASEGT. V lost 2 bases and J 3 bases, leaving 17 bases between the germline ends. The CDR3 loop spans 17 amino acids. The CDR3 loop reads CASSERERLDNYNEQFF. The CDR3 DNA is TGTGCCAGCAGTGAAAGAGAGCGACTTGATAACTACAATGAGCAGTTCTTC.

This chain links TRBV6-5 with TRBJ1-5, with 11 positions matching TRBD1. The CDR3 contains 15 residues. The germline V gene encodes CDR1 MNHEY and CDR2 SVGAGI. With V trimmed by 6 bases and J by 6 bases, 7 bases remained unmatched. CDR3 sequence: CASSPGTGGAQPQHF. DNA for the CDR3: TGTGCCAGCAGCCCAGGGACAGGGGGGGCTCAGCCCCAGCATTTT.

Here the CDR3 DNA reads TGTGCCAGCTCACAAGCGGGGAACACAGATACGCAGTATTTT. This encodes CASSQAGNTDTQYF. The chain has TRBV18 and TRBJ2-3, with TRBD2 matching over 7 bases. Germline assignment: CDR1 KGHSH and CDR2 LQKENI. The V gene end was trimmed by 4 bases and the J gene end by 2 bases; junction bases not matched to a gene: 3. The CDR3 loop spans 14 amino acids.

The chain employs TRBV5-1 and TRBJ1-1; D not certain. V shed 4 bases and J shed 6 bases, with 10 bases lying between them. CDR3 length: 12 amino acids. In germline, CDR1 is SGHRS, CDR2 YFSETQ. The CDR3 spells CASSPGGSEAFF. In nucleotides, the CDR3 is TGCGCCAGCAGCCCCGGAGGGTCTGAAGCTTTCTTT.

V is TRBV11-2 and J is TRBJ1-1; 7 nucleotides agree with TRBD1. The V gene end was trimmed by 3 bases and the J gene end by 2 bases; junction bases not matched to a gene: 18. Germline V gene data show CDR1 as SGHAT and CDR2 as FQNNGV. The CDR3 has 19 amino acids. CDR3 nucleotides: TGTGCCAGCAGCTTGAGTTTTCGAGGGGGCGTATGGAGTAACACTGAAGCTTTCTTT. Its translation: CASSLSFRGGVWSNTEAFF.

The chain joins TRBV24-1 to TRBJ2-5; TRBD2 matches at 12 bases. This CDR3 is 16 amino acids long. V lost 3 bases and J lost 5; bases outside the gene matches: 6. Germline CDR1 and CDR2: KGHDR and SFDVKD. Here the CDR3 reads CATSDPSGGALETQYF. DNA of the CDR3: TGTGCCACCAGTGATCCTAGCGGGGGGGCCCTGGAGACCCAGTACTTC.